This TCR beta chain was documented in a study of regulatory T cells in long-lasting Graves disease. According to the study, TCR beta libraries were built with iRepertoire HTBI primers and CDR3-region Arm-PCR. TCRdb passed the multiplex PCR reads through MiXCR, listing each CDR3 protein once. The table records over 650,000 distinct CDR3 sequences, around 30% of them present only once. This CDR3 region has 13 residues. CDR1 and CDR2 (germline): DFQATT, SNEGSKA (reference sequence). V lost 3 bases to trimming and J lost 1 base, with 9 bases between them. Stated time point: persistent/refractory GD, antithyroid drugs over 5 years with positive TRAb. The authors made the TCR library using RNA they extracted from PBMCs.

The specimen comprised peripheral blood mononuclear cells (PBMCs), sampled when the disease was refractory, from a patient treated with antithyroid drugs. This receptor was identified in a female donor with Graves disease. The rearrangement links TRBV20-1 to TRBJ1-1; D remains ambiguous. Here the CDR3 reads CSASRTQNTEAFF. The CDR3 region has the DNA TGCAGTGCTAGTAGAACACAGAACACTGAAGCTTTCTTT.